Shown below are 5 T cell receptor beta chains from a single sample sequenced in a study of T-cell memory formation after mild COVID-19. One entry per CDR3 protein, called by TCRdb with MiXCR from the 5' RACE reads. The table lists about 400,000 distinct CDR3 sequences, roughly a quarter of them singletons. Sequencing was performed on PBMCs or a T cell subset sorted from them (not recorded which). Every receptor here comes from an adult woman who had mild COVID-19 (a few samples of this study predate the infection). Cell type and time point are not known.

In this sample, this clonotype turned up a few times. This chain uses TRBV29-1 with TRBJ1-2; 8 nucleotides align to TRBD1. Losses at the gene ends were 6 bases for V and 4 bases for J; bases not matched to a gene: 7. The germline V gene encodes CDR1 SQVTM and CDR2 ANQGSEA. CDR3 length equals 13 residues. In DNA form, the CDR3 reads TGCAGCGTCGCGACCGGGACAGGCTATGGCTACACCTTC. Its protein is CSVATGTGYGYTF.

This clonotype was seen a few times. CDR3 loop: CASHRGDNSPLHF. Here the CDR3 DNA reads TGCGCCAGCCATAGAGGGGATAATTCACCCCTCCACTTT. This sequence joins TRBV4-1 and TRBJ1-6, with D possibly being TRBD1 (5 bases). Trimming pared 8 bases from V and 5 bases from J, leaving 10 bases between. CDR3 size: 13 residues. Looked up from germline, CDR1 is MGHRA and CDR2 is YSYEKL.

The V gene is TRBV18, the J gene TRBJ2-3; possibly TRBD1 for D (6 bases). From germline, CDR1 is KGHSH and CDR2 LQKENI. The CDR3 sequence is 14 residues long. Trimming shortened V by 5 bases and J by 2 bases, and 11 bases separated the two germline ends. CDR3 in DNA: TGTGCCAGCTCATCTACAGGGACCACAGATACGCAGTATTTT. This codes for CASSSTGTTDTQYF.

The rearrangement joins TRBV7-3 to TRBJ2-1; 10 nucleotides match TRBD2. CDR3 length: 15 residues. V was pared by 5 bases and J by 8 bases, with 9 bases of the junction left unmatched. The germline V gene has CDR1 SGHTA and CDR2 FQGTGA. The CDR3 sequence: CASSASSGSWDEQFF. Here the CDR3 DNA reads TGTGCCAGCAGCGCGTCTAGCGGGAGTTGGGATGAGCAGTTCTTC.

This sequence joins TRBV2 and TRBJ2-2; TRBD2 might be the D (6 bases). This CDR3 comprises 16 residues. Between the trimmed V and J ends, which lost 4 bases and 3 bases, there was a span of 15 bases. Germline-derived CDR1 and CDR2 are SNHLY and FYNNEI. The DNA for the CDR3 is TGTGCCAGCAGTGTTGGGCGGGGATGGGACACCGGGGAGCTGTTTTTT. Encoded protein: CASSVGRGWDTGELFF.